This TCR beta chain was retrieved from a study of a mutant IDH1 vaccine in newly diagnosed glioma. The data were produced by immunoSEQ multiplex PCR, yet TCRdb's version contains in-frame clones alone and is incomplete. In the table there are about 92,000 clones, 83% of which are singletons. The time point is: baseline, week 1 (first vaccination visit). As to treatment: pre-vaccination baseline after standard-of-care therapy. This CDR3 has 15 amino acids. The trim removed 4 bases at V and 2 bases at J, leaving 5 bases unmatched. Germline values: CDR1 MRHNA, CDR2 SNTAGT. This clone was observed once. The rearrangement uses TRBV6-4 and TRBJ1-3; 7 bases map to TRBD1. The clonotype originates from a woman aged 45-59 years with glioma. Material: PBMCs, obtained from a glioma patient treated with radiotherapy, temozolomide or both. In nucleotides, the CDR3 is TGTGCCAGCAGTGTGGACAGGTCCCCTGGAAACACCATATATTTT. It is translated as CASSVDRSPGNTIYF.